This passage covers 3 T cell receptor beta chains from one sample sequenced in a study of blood T cell repertoires in COVID-19. The protocol was immunoSEQ multiplex PCR, while the TCRdb copy is restricted to in-frame clones and leaves out a portion. The sample lists 310,000 or so clones, over 70% occurring once. The sample was peripheral blood. Receptor source: a woman aged 45-60 years with acute or convalescent COVID-19.

The chain uses TRBV7-9 and TRBJ2-1; unclear D gene. Trimming stripped 1 base from V and 4 bases from J, with 17 bases between. The CDR3 has 17 residues. CDR1 SEHNR and CDR2 FQNEAQ come from the germline V gene (reference sequence). The CDR3 here is CASSLGAGPPLYNEQFF. The CDR3 DNA is TGTGCCAGCAGCTTAGGTGCAGGTCCACCTCTATACAATGAGCAGTTCTTC.

In its sample, this clone was seen a few times. The chain employs TRBV4-1 and TRBJ2-5, with 10 bases aligning to TRBD1. The trim removed 3 bases at V and 4 bases at J, leaving 11 bases unmatched. Germline lookup yields CDR1 MGHRA and CDR2 YSYEKL. The length of the CDR3 is 17 residues. The CDR3 loop reads CASSHDRGPGAGETQYF. The CDR3 DNA reads TGCGCCAGCAGCCACGACAGGGGGCCAGGTGCAGGAGAGACCCAGTACTTC.

The chain links TRBV6-1 to TRBJ1-3; D not resolved. CDR3 length: 13 amino acids. Germline lookup yields CDR1 MNHNS and CDR2 SASEGT. The ends were cut back, 3 bases at V and 7 bases at J, with 10 bases in the middle. The CDR3 DNA sequence: TGTGCCAGCAGTGATGCGCAAATGAACACCATATATTTT. It is translated as CASSDAQMNTIYF.